This T cell receptor beta chain was found in a study of T cells after yellow fever vaccination. Whole-study findings and limits: Highly abundant clonotypes carried over from the bulk population could end up in FACS-sorted repertoires as contaminants.

This clonotype showed up just a few times. The antigen is undetermined. This CDR3 has 15 amino acids. V shed 5 bases, J shed 0 bases, and the junction held 3 bases outside the gene matches. CDR1 MNHNS and CDR2 SASEGT come from the germline V gene. Making TCR cDNA involved 5'RACE template switching, which added UMIs and a universal primer site. From the 5' RACE reads, TCRdb called clonotypes with MiXCR, one entry per CDR3 protein. In the table there are 240,000 or so distinct CDR3 sequences, 6.9% of which are singletons. The sequenced sample was CD4+ T cells sorted from PBMCs, obtained 15 days after the yellow fever booster vaccination. The chain combines TRBV6-1 with TRBJ2-3, with 9 bases that match TRBD2. The TCR comes from a man under 40 who received the YFV17D yellow fever vaccine. The CDR3 nucleotides read TGTGCCAGCAGTCGACTAGCGGCTAGCACAGATACGCAGTATTTT. It codes for CASSRLAASTDTQYF.